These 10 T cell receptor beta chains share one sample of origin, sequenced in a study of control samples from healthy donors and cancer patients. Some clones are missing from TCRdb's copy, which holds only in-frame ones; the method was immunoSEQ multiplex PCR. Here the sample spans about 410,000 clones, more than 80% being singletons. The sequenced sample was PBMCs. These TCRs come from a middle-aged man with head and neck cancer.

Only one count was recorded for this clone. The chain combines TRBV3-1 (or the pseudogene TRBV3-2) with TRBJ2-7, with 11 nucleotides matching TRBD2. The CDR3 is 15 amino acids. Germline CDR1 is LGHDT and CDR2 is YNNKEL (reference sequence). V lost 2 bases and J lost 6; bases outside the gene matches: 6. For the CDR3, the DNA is TGTGCCAGCAGCCAAAGTGGCCTAGCGGGGGGCGAGCAGTACTTC. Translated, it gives CASSQSGLAGGEQYF.

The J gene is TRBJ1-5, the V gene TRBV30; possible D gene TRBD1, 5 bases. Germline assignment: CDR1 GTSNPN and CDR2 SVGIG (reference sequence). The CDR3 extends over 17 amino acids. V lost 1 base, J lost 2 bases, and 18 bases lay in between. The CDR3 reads CAWSAPRQGLGNQPQHF. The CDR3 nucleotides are TGTGCCTGGAGTGCACCCCGCCAGGGCCTGGGCAATCAGCCCCAGCATTTT.

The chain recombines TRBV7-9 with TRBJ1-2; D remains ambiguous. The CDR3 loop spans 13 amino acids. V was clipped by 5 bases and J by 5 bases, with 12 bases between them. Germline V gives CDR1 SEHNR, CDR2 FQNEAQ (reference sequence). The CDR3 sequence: CASSPLGGYGYTF. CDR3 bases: TGTGCCAGCAGCCCCCTCGGCGGGTATGGCTACACCTTC.

DNA of the CDR3: TGTGCCAGCAGTTTAGTCGAGGGGGCTCATGGCTACACCTTC. This encodes CASSLVEGAHGYTF. This chain links TRBV27 with TRBJ1-2, with 7 bases that match TRBD1. V lost 2 bases to trimming and J lost 6 bases; unmatched junction nucleotides: 6. The CDR3 is 14 residues long. Germline V gives CDR1 MNHEY, CDR2 SMNVEV (reference sequence).

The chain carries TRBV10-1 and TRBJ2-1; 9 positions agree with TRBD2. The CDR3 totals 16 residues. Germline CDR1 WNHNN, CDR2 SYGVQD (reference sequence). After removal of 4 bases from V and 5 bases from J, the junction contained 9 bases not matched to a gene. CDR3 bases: TGCGCCAGCAGTGGGGGTAGCGGGAGTATCCACAATGAGCAGTTCTTC. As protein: CASSGGSGSIHNEQFF.

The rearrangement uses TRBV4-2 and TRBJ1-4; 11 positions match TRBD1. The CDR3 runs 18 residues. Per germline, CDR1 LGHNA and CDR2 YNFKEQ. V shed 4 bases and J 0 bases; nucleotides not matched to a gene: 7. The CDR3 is CASSPKGQGGATNEKLFF. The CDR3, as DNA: TGTGCCAGCAGCCCCAAGGGACAGGGGGGTGCAACTAATGAAAAACTGTTTTTT.

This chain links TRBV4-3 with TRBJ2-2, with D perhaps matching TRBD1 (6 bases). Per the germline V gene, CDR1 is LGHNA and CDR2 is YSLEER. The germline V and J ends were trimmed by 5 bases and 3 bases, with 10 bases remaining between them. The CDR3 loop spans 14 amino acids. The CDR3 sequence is CASSFQGYTGELFF. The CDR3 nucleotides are TGCGCCAGCAGCTTCCAGGGGTACACCGGGGAGCTGTTTTTT.

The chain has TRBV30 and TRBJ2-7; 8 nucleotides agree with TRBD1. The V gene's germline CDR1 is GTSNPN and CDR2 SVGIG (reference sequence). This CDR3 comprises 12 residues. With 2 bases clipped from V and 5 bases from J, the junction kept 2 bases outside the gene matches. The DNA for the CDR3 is TGTGCCTGGAGTCCACAGGGGGACGAGCAGTACTTC. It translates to CAWSPQGDEQYF. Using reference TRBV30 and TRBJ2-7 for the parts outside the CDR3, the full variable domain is SQTIHQWPATLVQPVGSPLSLECTVEGTSNPNLYWYRQAAGRGLQLLFYSVGIGQISSEVPQNLSASRPQDRQFILSSKKLLLSDSGFYLCAWSPQGDEQYFGPGTRLTVT.

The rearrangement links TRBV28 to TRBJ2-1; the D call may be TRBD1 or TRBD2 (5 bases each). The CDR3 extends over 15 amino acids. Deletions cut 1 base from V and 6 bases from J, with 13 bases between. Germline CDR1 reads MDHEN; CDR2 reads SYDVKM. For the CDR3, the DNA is TGTGCCAGCAGTTTATTGGGGACCGACGTCAATGAGCAGTTCTTC. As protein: CASSLLGTDVNEQFF. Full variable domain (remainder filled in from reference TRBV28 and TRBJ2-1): DVKVTQSSRYLVKRTGEKVFLECVQDMDHENMFWYRQDPGLGLRLIYFSYDVKMKEKGDIPEGYSVSREKKERFSLILESASTNQTSMYLCASSLLGTDVNEQFFGPGTRLTVL.

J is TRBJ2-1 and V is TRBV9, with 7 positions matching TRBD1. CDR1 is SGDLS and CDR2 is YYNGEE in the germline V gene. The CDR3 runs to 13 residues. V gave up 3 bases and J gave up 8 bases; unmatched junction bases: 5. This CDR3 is CASSDVQGDEQFF. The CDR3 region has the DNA TGTGCCAGCAGCGACGTCCAGGGGGATGAGCAGTTCTTC. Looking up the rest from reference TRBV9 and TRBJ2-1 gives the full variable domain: DSGVTQTPKHLITATGQRVTLRCSPRSGDLSVYWYQQSLDQGLQFLIQYYNGEERAKGNILERFSAQQFPDLHSELNLSSLELGDSALYFCASSDVQGDEQFFGPGTRLTVL.